The 9 T cell receptor beta chains presented below share a single source sample, sequenced in a study of radiation and T cells in renal cell carcinoma. Produced via immunoSEQ multiplex PCR; TCRdb's table is partial and in-frame only. The data contain roughly 140,000 clones, approximately 90% of them singletons. Indicated time point: blood 2 weeks post-SBRT. Treatment defined: 15 Gy SBRT to primary tumor, nephrectomy 4 weeks later. This specimen consisted of blood, obtained from a patient whose treatment included radiotherapy and nephrectomy. The receptors originated from a woman in her forties or fifties with renal cell carcinoma.

The V gene is TRBV4-3, the J gene TRBJ1-4; TRBD1 is a possible D gene (5 bases). From germline, CDR1 is LGHNA and CDR2 YSLEER. The CDR3 length is 14 residues. Between the trimmed V and J ends, which lost 0 bases and 8 bases, there was a span of 10 bases. The CDR3 spells CASSQDLQDEKLFF. The CDR3 DNA reads TGCGCCAGCAGCCAAGATCTACAGGACGAAAAACTGTTTTTT.

The rearrangement links TRBV7-2 to TRBJ2-4; D may be TRBD1 or TRBD2 (6 bases each). CDR3 length: 12 residues. Per germline, CDR1 SGHTA and CDR2 FQGNSA. The V end was cut by 5 bases, the J end by 9 bases, with 11 bases between. CDR3 DNA: TGTGCCAGCAGCCAGGAGGGGGGCATTCAGTACTTC. The encoded protein is CASSQEGGIQYF.

Here the CDR3 reads CASSPRTGGDQPQHF. Here the CDR3 DNA reads TGTGCCAGCAGCCCGCGGACAGGAGGGGATCAGCCCCAGCATTTT. The chain employs TRBV7-2 and TRBJ1-5; TRBD1 agrees at 7 bases. The CDR3 extends over 15 amino acids. Germline assignment: CDR1 SGHTA and CDR2 FQGNSA. Trimming removed 5 bases from V and 5 bases from J; junction bases left unmatched: 9. The full variable domain, with the rest looked up from reference TRBV7-2 and TRBJ1-5, is GAGVSQSPSNKVTEKGKDVELRCDPISGHTALYWYRQSLGQGLEFLIYFQGNSAPDKSGLPSDRFSAERTGGSVSTLTIQRTQQEDSAVYLCASSPRTGGDQPQHFGDGTRLSIL.

A single count supports this clone. The gene calls are TRBV7-8 and TRBJ2-3, with 10 bases fitting TRBD2. This CDR3 spans 16 amino acids. Germline CDR1 reads SGHVS; CDR2 reads FQNEAQ. The ends lost 2 bases at V and 5 bases at J; junction bases unmatched: 7. This CDR3 is CASSLSSGGAVDTQYF. CDR3 sequence (DNA): TGTGCCAGCAGCTTATCGAGCGGGGGGGCCGTAGATACGCAGTATTTT.

The rearrangement joins TRBV2 to TRBJ2-2; 11 nucleotides line up with TRBD2. CDR3 length: 15 amino acids. Trimming removed 6 bases from V and 7 bases from J; junction bases left unmatched: 7. CDR1 SNHLY and CDR2 FYNNEI come from the germline V gene. This chain's CDR3 is CASSDSGGAVGELFF. The CDR3 region has the DNA TGTGCCAGCAGCGATAGCGGGGGGGCGGTCGGGGAGCTGTTTTTT.

V usage is TRBV12-2 and J usage is TRBJ1-5. TRBV12-2 is reported as a pseudogene. The CDR3 contains 20 residues. CDR3 DNA sequence: TGTGCGCACAGCTATTGGGGCAGGCTAACGGGAACTAATAGCAATCAGCCCCAGCATTTT. It is translated as CAHSYWGRLTGTNSNQPQHF.

The rearrangement links TRBV7-6 to TRBJ2-5; D possibly corresponds to TRBD1 (6 bases). This CDR3 is built from 16 residues. Germline CDR1 SGHVS, CDR2 FNYEAQ. V gave up 1 base and J gave up 5 bases, with 17 bases separating them. The CDR3 nucleotides read TGTGCCAGCAGCTTAGTCGGTTCAGGGGTGGAGGAGACCCAGTACTTC. Its translation: CASSLVGSGVEETQYF.

This clone was seen a few times. The chain is built from TRBV7-8 and TRBJ1-1, with D possibly being TRBD1 (5 bases). V lost 5 bases to trimming and J lost 4 bases, with 11 bases between them. Germline loops: CDR1 SGHVS, CDR2 FQNEAQ. The CDR3 contains 13 residues. The CDR3 coding sequence is TGTGCCAGCAGCACCAGGGTTGGCACTGAAGCTTTCTTT. Protein sequence: CASSTRVGTEAFF.

This clone appeared once. This chain links TRBV4-2 with TRBJ2-5, with D possibly TRBD2 on 5 matching bases. This CDR3 comprises 13 residues. The germline CDR1 and CDR2 sequences are LGHNA and YNFKEQ. V was pared by 4 bases and J by 5 bases, with 11 bases between. In nucleotides, the CDR3 is TGTGCCAGCAGCCCTGAGGGCAGGGAGACCCAGTACTTC. Protein product: CASSPEGRETQYF.